A selection of T cell receptor beta chains follows, all from one sample in a study of blood T cell repertoires in COVID-19. The data were produced by immunoSEQ multiplex PCR, yet TCRdb's version contains in-frame clones alone and is incomplete. The sample lists around 200,000 clones; more than 70% were seen once. Sequenced material: peripheral blood. The receptor source for this set is a person between 65 and 79 years old with COVID-19, enrolled during active disease. The CDR3 runs from the conserved cysteine through the conserved F or W. D genes are given only for firm matches. Not all rows give a size; the values are once, few, many and, for expanded clones, a class.

V	J	D	size	CDR3	DNA
TRBV5-4	TRBJ1-1	-	once	CASSFISGANTEAFF	TGTGCCAGCAGCTTCATCAGTGGAGCGAACACTGAAGCTTTCTTT
TRBV5-1	TRBJ2-2	-	-	CASSQNTGELFF	TGCGCCAGCAGCCAGAACACCGGGGAGCTGTTTTTT
TRBV4-2	TRBJ2-6	TRBD2	once	CASSQSLGLAGGSGANVLTF	TGTGCCAGCAGCCAATCCCTCGGACTAGCGGGGGGGTCTGGGGCCAACGTCCTGACTTTC
TRBV7-2	TRBJ2-7	-	-	CASSVRDTAYEQYF	TGTGCCAGCAGCGTCCGGGACACGGCCTACGAGCAGTACTTC
TRBV28	TRBJ1-2	-	few	CASSSAGGYTF	TGTGCCAGCAGTTCAGCAGGGGGCTACACCTTC
TRBV30	TRBJ2-5	TRBD1	-	CAWSRGTGRTETQYF	TGTGCCTGGAGTCGCGGGACAGGGAGGACAGAGACCCAGTACTTC
TRBV11-2	TRBJ2-2	-	-	CASIRGGELFF	TGTGCCAGCATCCGAGGCGGGGAGCTGTTTTTT
TRBV6-5	TRBJ1-5	TRBD1	-	CASTTSPGGGQPQHF	TGTGCCAGCACCACCTCCCCAGGGGGCGGTCAGCCCCAGCATTTT
TRBV7-2	TRBJ2-2	TRBD1	-	CTSSRQGAGTGELFF	TGTACCAGCAGCCGGCAGGGGGCCGGCACCGGGGAGCTGTTTTTT
TRBV9	TRBJ2-3	-	-	CASGPGGGDTQYF	TGTGCCAGCGGGCCCGGTGGGGGGGATACGCAGTATTTT
TRBV28	TRBJ2-3	TRBD1	-	CASSPALQGGWDTQYF	TGTGCCAGCAGTCCTGCCCTGCAAGGGGGCTGGGATACGCAGTATTTT
TRBV10-3	TRBJ2-7	TRBD1	-	CAIGQGHEQYF	TGTGCCATCGGACAGGGCCACGAGCAGTACTTC
TRBV7-9	TRBJ2-5	-	-	CASSLVSETQYF	TGTGCCAGCAGCTTAGTCTCCGAGACCCAGTACTTC
TRBV19	TRBJ2-5	TRBD1	-	CASSIPGQGQETQYF	TGTGCCAGTAGTATCCCGGGACAGGGGCAAGAGACCCAGTACTTC
TRBV6-5	TRBJ1-6	-	-	CASSAQGNNSPLHF	TGTGCCAGCAGCGCACAGGGAAACAATTCACCCCTCCACTTT
TRBV5-4	TRBJ1-5	TRBD1	-	CASSLAGQGQPQHF	TGTGCCAGCAGCTTGGCTGGACAGGGCCAGCCCCAGCATTTT
TRBV11-3	TRBJ2-7	-	-	CASSPGLTSYEQYF	TGTGCCAGCAGCCCCGGACTCACCTCCTACGAGCAGTACTTC
TRBV12-1	TRBJ1-2	-	-	CASSFLRGIGGYTF	TGTGCCAGCAGCTTTTTAAGGGGAATAGGTGGCTACACCTTC
TRBV6-2/TRBV6-3	TRBJ1-6	TRBD1	once	CASSPGQSKRSPLHF	TGTGCCAGCAGTCCGGGACAGAGTAAGCGTTCACCCCTCCACTTT
TRBV3-1/TRBV3-2	TRBJ1-6	TRBD1	-	CASMLRAQGANSPLHF	TGTGCCAGCATGCTGAGGGCACAGGGGGCGAATTCACCCCTCCACTTT
TRBV6-4	TRBJ1-5	-	-	CASSEQPSDQPQHF	TGTGCCAGCAGTGAACAACCATCAGATCAGCCCCAGCATTTT
TRBV14	TRBJ1-3	-	-	CASSLHNSGNTIYF	TGTGCCAGCAGCTTGCACAACTCTGGAAACACCATATATTTT
TRBV28	TRBJ1-6	TRBD1	-	CASSRDRGRTPLHF	TGTGCCAGCAGTCGGGACAGGGGGCGAACACCCCTCCACTTT
TRBV7-2	TRBJ1-5	-	-	CASSLAAGGNQPQHF	TGTGCCAGCAGCTTAGCGGCAGGGGGCAATCAGCCCCAGCATTTT
TRBV19	TRBJ2-5	-	-	CASSMRTLETQYF	TGTGCCAGTAGTATGCGCACCCTAGAGACCCAGTACTTC
TRBV11-2	TRBJ2-1	-	-	CASSLVANEQFF	TGTGCTAGCAGCTTAGTCGCGAATGAGCAGTTCTTC
TRBV6-5	TRBJ1-1	TRBD1	-	CASSYSTGGLNTEAFF	TGTGCCAGCAGTTACTCGACAGGGGGCTTGAACACTGAAGCTTTCTTT
TRBV5-1	TRBJ1-5	-	few	CARPEDMADTKRYSNQPQHF	TGCGCCCGCCCTGAGGACATGGCGGACACAAAACGTTATAGCAATCAGCCCCAGCATTTT
TRBV5-1	TRBJ1-4	-	-	CASSQSVRQTDEKLFF	TGCGCCAGCAGCCAATCGGTCCGACAGACCGATGAAAAACTGTTTTTT
TRBV4-2	TRBJ1-5	-	-	CASSHPYGGQPQHF	TGTGCCAGCAGCCATCCTTATGGGGGCCAGCCCCAGCATTTT
TRBV6-5	TRBJ2-5	-	-	CASKTFGGETQYF	TGTGCCAGTAAGACTTTTGGGGGGGAGACCCAGTACTTC
TRBV19	TRBJ1-5	-	-	CASSIEGVHQPQHF	TGTGCCAGTAGTATAGAAGGGGTTCATCAGCCCCAGCATTTT
TRBV19	TRBJ2-2	-	-	CASSIVTRSGELFF	TGTGCCAGTAGTATCGTGACTAGATCTGGGGAGCTGTTTTTT
TRBV30	TRBJ2-3	-	-	CAWSGLTGMGTDTQYF	TGTGCCTGGAGTGGACTAACAGGGATGGGGACAGATACGCAGTATTTT
TRBV18	TRBJ1-2	-	-	CASSREPGIGRSDGYTF	TGTGCCAGCTCACGTGAGCCAGGGATTGGAAGATCCGATGGCTACACCTTC
TRBV6-2/TRBV6-3	TRBJ2-2	-	-	CASSGGGAGELFF	TGTGCCAGCAGTGGGGGGGGCGCCGGGGAGCTGTTTTTT
TRBV7-3	TRBJ2-1	TRBD1	-	CASSGGRGQRTYNEQFF	TGTGCCAGCAGCGGAGGAAGGGGACAGCGGACTTACAATGAGCAGTTCTTC
TRBV3-1/TRBV3-2	TRBJ1-2	TRBD1	once	CASSQDRGTGGVHTF	TGTGCCAGCAGCCAAGATAGGGGGACAGGGGGAGTCCACACCTTC
TRBV4-1	TRBJ2-1	-	-	CASSQVTDRLSNNEQFF	TGCGCCAGCAGCCAAGTTACGGACAGACTATCAAACAATGAGCAGTTCTTC
TRBV10-3	TRBJ1-6	TRBD1	-	CAISEPWGQGYNSPLHF	TGTGCCATCAGTGAGCCTTGGGGACAGGGTTATAATTCACCCCTCCACTTT
TRBV5-1	TRBJ1-3	TRBD1	-	CASTRDRGSSGNTIYF	TGCGCCAGCACCCGGGACAGAGGGTCCTCTGGAAACACCATATATTTT
TRBV5-1	TRBJ2-2	TRBD1	-	CASSFPTGSASPVRTGELFF	TGCGCCAGCAGCTTCCCGACAGGGTCGGCGTCCCCGGTCCGTACCGGGGAGCTGTTTTTT
TRBV10-1	TRBJ1-6	-	-	CASSESLRGNNSPLHF	TGCGCCAGCAGTGAGTCTCTCAGAGGCAATAATTCACCCCTCCACTTT
TRBV3-1/TRBV3-2	TRBJ1-2	-	few	CASSQGMTSNYGYTF	TGTGCCAGCAGCCAAGGAATGACATCTAACTATGGCTACACCTTC
TRBV10-3	TRBJ2-7	TRBD1	-	CAITHGQGDEQYF	TGTGCCATCACACACGGACAGGGGGACGAGCAGTACTTC
TRBV29-1	TRBJ1-4	-	-	CSVEDRGASNEKLFF	TGCAGCGTTGAAGATCGGGGGGCTTCTAATGAAAAACTGTTTTTT
TRBV2	TRBJ2-1	TRBD1	-	CASMGQGVLDEQFF	TGTGCCAGCATGGGACAGGGGGTCCTTGATGAGCAGTTCTTC
TRBV9	TRBJ2-1	-	-	CASSVYGRGASSYNEQFF	TGTGCCAGCAGCGTATATGGGAGGGGGGCGTCCTCCTACAATGAGCAGTTCTTC
TRBV6-5	TRBJ2-3	-	once	CASTTVFTDTQYF	TGTGCCAGCACTACAGTCTTCACAGATACGCAGTATTTT
TRBV2	TRBJ1-5	-	-	CASSVATGTQPQHF	TGTGCCAGCAGTGTGGCGACAGGTACCCAGCCCCAGCATTTT
TRBV5-4	TRBJ1-2	-	-	CASSKQQTNYGYTF	TGTGCCAGCAGCAAGCAACAGACGAACTATGGCTACACCTTC
TRBV6-6	TRBJ2-7	-	-	CASRIGWGGSYEQYF	TGTGCCAGCAGGATAGGGTGGGGCGGATCCTACGAGCAGTACTTC
TRBV28	TRBJ2-5	-	-	CASSLTGLQETQYF	TGTGCCAGCAGTCTAACGGGTCTCCAAGAGACCCAGTACTTC
TRBV28	TRBJ1-3	-	-	CASSFLSSGNTIYF	TGTGCCAGCAGTTTCCTAAGCTCTGGAAACACCATATATTTT
TRBV19	TRBJ2-3	-	-	CASTTGNTDTQYF	TGTGCCAGTACGACTGGAAACACAGATACGCAGTATTTT
TRBV7-2	TRBJ2-1	-	-	CASSLGFGEEQFF	TGTGCCAGCAGCTTAGGTTTTGGAGAAGAGCAGTTCTTC
TRBV3-1/TRBV3-2	TRBJ1-6	TRBD1	-	CASSQEGQGNSPLHF	TGTGCCAGCAGCCAAGAAGGACAGGGGAATTCACCCCTCCACTTT